This T cell receptor (beta chain) was sequenced for a study of identical twins. This clonotype was counted many times. Its specificity is unknown. Study results and caveats: Insertions were fewer in abundant cord blood beta clonotypes, whereas memory repertoires showed none of this pattern.

One entry per CDR3 protein results from TCRdb running MiXCR on the 5' RACE reads. The sample yields over 550,000 distinct CDR3 sequences, under 8.5% seen once. V lost 7 bases and J lost 2; bases outside the gene matches: 5. Germline V CDR1 and CDR2: SQVTM, ANQGSEA. This CDR3 comprises 14 residues. These data were also filed under a second study, of yellow fever vaccine responses in identical twins. That paper notes: In identical twins, vaccine T cell responses appeared partly shared and partly individual.

The rearrangement joins TRBV29-1 to TRBJ2-2; 9 positions match TRBD2. Material: PBMCs. The origin of this receptor is a woman aged 18-30 years in good health. CDR3 protein: CSGSSGRNTGELFF. CDR3 sequence (DNA): TGCAGCGGGAGTAGCGGGAGAAACACCGGGGAGCTGTTTTTT.